This passage covers 27 T cell receptor beta chains from one sample sequenced in a study of shared T cell receptors in the human thymus. Using immunoSEQ multiplex PCR, the repertoire was profiled, and TCRdb retains in-frame clones only, with some absent. The sample lists about 610,000 clones, more than 75% occurring once. Another study also made use of these data, one on human thymus T cells.

Input material: thymocytes. All receptors come from a boy in the first two years of life with a congenital heart defect.

The chain employs TRBV29-1 and TRBJ2-1; perhaps TRBD2 as D (6 bases). The CDR3 has 19 amino acids. CDR1 SQVTM and CDR2 ANQGSEA come from the germline V gene. Trimming cost V 5 bases and J 1 base, with 27 bases left between them. The chain's CDR3 is CSVPGRSGVSLRSYNEQFF. In nucleotides, the CDR3 is TGCAGCGTTCCCGGAAGATCGGGAGTCAGCCTTCGGTCCTACAATGAGCAGTTCTTC.

The chain employs TRBV27 and TRBJ2-2; 7 bases are shared with TRBD2. CDR1 is MNHEY and CDR2 is SMNVEV in the germline V gene (reference sequence). This CDR3 is built from 18 residues. With 3 bases clipped from V and 3 bases from J, the junction kept 13 bases outside the gene matches. The CDR3 region has the DNA TGTGCCAGCAGTTTCCTCCCGGAAGGACTAGGGTACACCGGGGAGCTGTTTTTT. Encoded protein: CASSFLPEGLGYTGELFF.

The chain recombines TRBV6-5 with TRBJ2-7, with 9 nucleotides matching TRBD2. Germline CDR1 and CDR2: MNHEY and SVGAGI. The V segment lost 6 bases and the J segment 3 bases; nucleotides outside the gene matches: 9. The CDR3 extends over 15 amino acids. This CDR3 reads CASRRLAAPLYEQYF. In DNA, the CDR3 is TGTGCCAGCAGACGACTAGCGGCTCCCCTCTACGAGCAGTACTTC.

The chain recombines TRBV7-2 with TRBJ1-1; 9 nucleotides line up with TRBD1. The CDR3 has 15 amino acids. The germline CDR1 and CDR2 sequences are SGHTA and FQGNSA. V gave up 5 bases and J gave up 3 bases; unmatched junction bases: 7. CDR3 sequence: CASSDRGVMDTEAFF. The CDR3 DNA reads TGTGCCAGCAGCGACAGGGGGGTAATGGACACTGAAGCTTTCTTT.

The chain links TRBV6-1 to TRBJ2-7, with D uncertain. V was pared by 2 bases and J by 3 bases, with 14 bases between. In germline, CDR1 is MNHNS, CDR2 SASEGT. The CDR3 spans 15 residues. The CDR3 here is CASSESGGTFYEQYF. CDR3 DNA sequence: TGTGCCAGCAGTGAAAGTGGCGGCACTTTCTACGAGCAGTACTTC.

The chain is built from TRBV27 and TRBJ2-2, with 12 bases identical to TRBD2. The CDR3 runs 15 residues. Per germline, CDR1 MNHEY and CDR2 SMNVEV (reference sequence). The V and J ends lost 4 bases and 6 bases, in that order; junction bases with no gene match: 3. CDR3 amino acids: CASSSLAGGSGELFF. The CDR3 nucleotides are TGTGCCAGCAGTTCACTAGCGGGAGGTTCCGGGGAGCTGTTTTTT.

The chain employs TRBV4-3 and TRBJ2-5; 11 nucleotides agree with TRBD2. Germline CDR1 reads LGHNA; CDR2 reads YSLEER. V gave up 1 base and J gave up 2 bases; unmatched junction bases: 6. The CDR3 has 17 residues. CDR3 residues: CASSQALAGGGQETQYF. The CDR3 nucleotides are TGCGCCAGCAGCCAAGCGCTAGCGGGAGGCGGTCAAGAGACCCAGTACTTC.

The V and J genes are TRBV5-8 and TRBJ2-3; the match to TRBD2 covers 8 bases. Germline V gene lookup returns CDR1 SGHTS and CDR2 YDEGEE. Trimming removed 3 bases from V and 4 bases from J; junction bases left unmatched: 4. This CDR3 region has 14 residues. DNA of the CDR3: TGTGCCAGCAGCTCTCAAGCGGGAGCAGATACGCAGTATTTT. Its protein product is CASSSQAGADTQYF.

The V and J genes are TRBV6-5 and TRBJ2-3, with 11 bases matching TRBD2. CDR1 is MNHEY, CDR2 SVGAGI, per germline. With V trimmed by 4 bases and J by 7 bases, 7 bases remained unmatched. The CDR3 extends over 15 amino acids. The CDR3 bases are TGTGCCAGCAGTTTTGGACTAGCGGGCCCATATACGCAGTATTTT. This translates into CASSFGLAGPYTQYF.

This sequence joins TRBV5-6 and TRBJ2-7; perhaps TRBD2 as D (6 bases). Germline loops: CDR1 SGHDT, CDR2 YYEEEE. The CDR3 loop spans 14 amino acids. V dropped 2 bases and J dropped 7 bases, with 16 bases sitting between them. The CDR3 bases are TGTGCCAGCAGCTTTAGCGGAACCCCTTATGAGCAGTACTTC. Translating it yields CASSFSGTPYEQYF.

This chain connects TRBV4-3 to TRBJ2-1, with D possibly matching TRBD2 (5 bases). In germline, CDR1 is LGHNA, CDR2 YSLEER. V lost 11 bases to trimming and J lost 2 bases, with 19 bases between them. This CDR3 region has 15 residues. CDR3 sequence (DNA): TGCGCCCGCGGAAGGAGGTTTCCCCCCTACAATGAGCAGTTCTTC. Translating it yields CARGRRFPPYNEQFF.

The rearrangement joins TRBV7-2 to TRBJ2-7; 9 nucleotides match TRBD1. This CDR3 is 16 amino acids long. From germline, CDR1 is SGHTA and CDR2 FQGNSA. The J segment lost 2 bases and the V segment lost 4 bases, leaving 9 bases of the junction unmatched. CDR3 sequence (DNA): TGTGCCAGCAGCTCCTCCACCGGGACAGGGACCTACGAGCAGTACTTC. Residues: CASSSSTGTGTYEQYF.

V usage is TRBV7-9 and J usage is TRBJ1-2; D not certain. The CDR3 has 14 residues. Germline V gene data show CDR1 as SEHNR and CDR2 as FQNEAQ (reference sequence). Between the trimmed V and J ends, which lost 1 base and 8 bases, there was a span of 14 bases. Here the CDR3 DNA reads TGTGCCAGCAGCTTAGAAGGCAGGTTCGGCGGCTACACCTTC. Translating it yields CASSLEGRFGGYTF.

V gene TRBV7-3 combines with J gene TRBJ2-4; 12 bases map to TRBD1. After removal of 4 bases from V and 6 bases from J, the junction contained 1 base not matched to a gene. The CDR3 spans 14 residues. Germline CDR1 reads SGHTA; CDR2 reads FQGTGA. DNA for the CDR3: TGTGCCAGCAGCTCGGGACAGGGGGCAAACATTCAGTACTTC. The encoded protein is CASSSGQGANIQYF.

The chain has TRBV9 and TRBJ2-1; TRBD2 aligns across 10 bases. Germline CDR1 is SGDLS and CDR2 is YYNGEE. The CDR3 spans 14 residues. V shed 4 bases, J shed 8 bases, and the junction held 6 bases outside the gene matches. CDR3 in amino acids: CASSKLAGFDEQFF. In nucleotides, the CDR3 is TGTGCCAGCAGCAAACTAGCGGGATTCGATGAGCAGTTCTTC.

The sample holds one count of this clone. The chain couples TRBV2 to TRBJ2-3; perhaps TRBD2 as D (6 bases). Trimming took 8 bases from V and 1 from J, leaving 16 bases between them. The CDR3 contains 15 residues. The germline V gene has CDR1 SNHLY and CDR2 FYNNEI. The CDR3 sequence is CASGGTSTRTDTQYF. The CDR3 nucleotides read TGTGCCAGCGGGGGAACTAGCACCCGCACAGATACGCAGTATTTT.

The chain recombines TRBV27 with TRBJ2-7; 9 bases line up with TRBD1. J gave up 4 bases and V 2 bases, and 3 bases lay outside the gene matches. This CDR3 has 14 residues. Germline V gene sequence: CDR1 MNHEY, CDR2 SMNVEV (reference sequence). CDR3 sequence reads: CASSLGDREYEQYF. The CDR3 DNA sequence: TGTGCCAGCAGTTTAGGGGACAGGGAGTACGAGCAGTACTTC.

This clone has only one observation. This chain links TRBV6-9 with TRBJ1-1; perhaps TRBD1 as D (5 bases). Trimming took 1 base from V and 3 from J, leaving 18 bases between them. The CDR3 covers 17 residues. From germline, CDR1 is MNHGY and CDR2 SVAAGI. CDR3 amino acids: CASSYWNGHSRDTEAFF. DNA for the CDR3: TGTGCCAGCAGTTATTGGAACGGACACTCCAGGGACACTGAAGCTTTCTTT.

The chain combines TRBV7-9 with TRBJ1-5; D may be TRBD1 (5 bases). The V end was cut by 4 bases, the J end by 2 bases, with 21 bases between. Per the germline V gene, CDR1 is SEHNR and CDR2 is FQNEAQ (reference sequence). The CDR3 has 18 residues. Here the CDR3 reads CASSSRVISIGGNQPQHF. CDR3 sequence (DNA): TGTGCCAGCAGCTCCCGGGTTATCAGTATAGGGGGCAATCAGCCCCAGCATTTT.

The genes are TRBV4-1 and TRBJ2-3; a possible D gene is TRBD2 (6 bases). V lost 0 bases, J lost 0 bases, and 13 bases lay in between. CDR3 length: 17 amino acids. Germline V gene sequence: CDR1 MGHRA, CDR2 YSYEKL. As DNA, the CDR3 is TGCGCCAGCAGCCAAGAGACGGTTAGCGGTAGCACAGATACGCAGTATTTT. Translation: CASSQETVSGSTDTQYF.

This sequence joins TRBV27 and TRBJ2-7, with TRBD1 matching 10 bases. The CDR3 loop spans 15 amino acids. CDR1 is MNHEY and CDR2 is SMNVEV in the germline V gene (reference sequence). The V segment lost 7 bases and the J segment 4 bases; nucleotides outside the gene matches: 10. The CDR3 bases are TGTGCCAGCACCAACCGGGACAGGGGTTATTACGAGCAGTACTTC. Residues: CASTNRDRGYYEQYF.

The chain has TRBV5-1 and TRBJ2-3; 13 bases align to TRBD2. With 3 bases clipped from V and 6 bases from J, the junction kept 4 bases outside the gene matches. This CDR3 is 15 amino acids long. Per the germline V gene, CDR1 is SGHRS and CDR2 is YFSETQ. As DNA, the CDR3 is TGCGCCAGCAGCTCACTAGCGGGAGGGCATGATACGCAGTATTTT. Translating gives CASSSLAGGHDTQYF.

The chain employs TRBV28 and TRBJ2-7; 9 nucleotides align to TRBD2. The CDR3 length is 16 residues. The trim removed 4 bases at V and 4 bases at J, leaving 11 bases unmatched. Germline V lookup: CDR1 MDHEN, CDR2 SYDVKM. The CDR3 coding sequence is TGTGCCAGCAGTTCCCCCTATAGCGGGAGCGGGTACGAGCAGTACTTC. This encodes CASSSPYSGSGYEQYF.

The chain recombines TRBV18 with TRBJ2-7; possible D gene TRBD1, 6 bases. The length of the CDR3 is 13 residues. The germline V gene encodes CDR1 KGHSH and CDR2 LQKENI. The V and J ends lost 3 bases and 4 bases respectively, with 10 bases between them. CDR3 sequence reads: CASSPGTGYEQYF. The CDR3 DNA sequence: TGTGCCAGCTCACCGGGAACAGGGTACGAGCAGTACTTC.

The rearrangement joins TRBV18 to TRBJ1-4, with a weak D call TRBD1 (6 bases). The V gene's germline CDR1 is KGHSH and CDR2 LQKENI. The CDR3 runs 15 residues. Trimming pared 10 bases from V and 4 bases from J, leaving 19 bases between. DNA for the CDR3: TGTGCCACCGTTCGCCAGGGGATCATTAATGAAAAACTGTTTTTT. Residues: CATVRQGIINEKLFF.

This clone came up once. CDR3 sequence: CASSFPLTGSVV. The CDR3 DNA reads TGCGCCAGCAGCTTCCCCTTGACAGGGAGCGTAGTC. This sequence joins TRBV5-1 and TRBJ2-7; 7 bases line up with TRBD1. Germline assignment: CDR1 SGHRS and CDR2 YFSETQ. There are 12 residues in the CDR3.

This clone was seen a single time. The rearrangement links TRBV11-2 to TRBJ2-2, with 15 bases matching TRBD2. Looked up from germline, CDR1 is SGHAT and CDR2 is FQNNGV. After removal of 6 bases from V and 5 bases from J, the junction contained 13 bases not matched to a gene. CDR3 length: 19 amino acids. CDR3 DNA sequence: TGTGCCAGCAGGACCTCCTTGGGACTAGCGGGAGGAGGGACCGGGGAGCTGTTTTTT. Its protein product is CASRTSLGLAGGGTGELFF.